One sample yielded the 12 T cell receptor beta chains listed below, sequenced in a study of CD8+CD57+ T cells in acquired aplastic anemia. Patients chosen for sequencing had CD8+CD57+ cells that had expanded, as shown by flow cytometry. Genomic DNA templated the TCR beta VDJ and CDR3 profiling. Using its own MiXCR run on the reads, TCRdb lists one record per CDR3 protein. The repertoire holds roughly 61,000 distinct CDR3 sequences, with roughly 60% as singletons. The sequenced material came from sorted CD4+, CD8+, or CD8+CD57+ T cells (not recorded which) from PBMCs. Receptors were obtained from a human donor with aplastic anemia.

This clonotype was recorded many times. The gene calls are TRBV19 and TRBJ2-1; D gene ambiguous. V lost 5 bases and J lost 4, with 6 bases in between. The germline V gene has CDR1 LNHDA and CDR2 SQIVND (reference sequence). CDR3 size: 12 residues. CDR3 in amino acids: CASSGLYNEQFF. CDR3 DNA: TGTGCCAGTAGTGGGCTATACAATGAGCAGTTCTTC.

The CDR3 coding sequence is TGTGCCAGCAGCTTACAGGTTGGACAGCATCCCTACGAGCAGTACTTC. Its protein is CASSLQVGQHPYEQYF. The chain links TRBV11-1 to TRBJ2-7; the D gene is possibly TRBD1 (6 bases). V lost 2 bases and J 2 bases, leaving 16 bases between the germline ends. The CDR3 runs 16 residues. Germline V gene sequence: CDR1 SGHAT, CDR2 FQDESV (reference sequence).

This clonotype appeared many times. The chain uses TRBV19 and TRBJ1-1; TRBD1 aligns across 7 bases. Germline CDR1 LNHDA, CDR2 SQIVND (reference sequence). The CDR3 loop spans 12 amino acids. The V gene end was trimmed by 9 bases and the J gene end by 4 bases; junction bases not matched to a gene: 5. The CDR3 here is CASRQGGTEAFF. CDR3 nucleotide sequence: TGTGCCAGCCGACAGGGTGGCACTGAAGCTTTCTTT.

Comments on this clonotype: With a much larger clone just one base away, this may be a read error. Since the CDR3 does not end with the conserved phenylalanine or tryptophan, this likely comes from a read error. V is TRBV11-3 and J is TRBJ2-2; TRBD1 agrees at 10 bases. The CDR3 is 15 residues long. Germline V gives CDR1 SGHNT, CDR2 YENEEA. This CDR3 reads CAGSQGTGEGGELFL. CDR3 coding DNA: TGTGCCGGCAGCCAAGGGACAGGGGAAGGCGGGGAGCTGTTTCTT.

This clonotype was seen a few times. The chain recombines TRBV10-3 with TRBJ2-1; no clear D. CDR1 is ENHRY, CDR2 SYGVKD, per germline. CDR3 length equals 14 residues. Trimming cost V 3 bases and J 8 bases, with 14 bases left between them. The CDR3 here is CAISDPASPHEQFF. The CDR3 bases are TGTGCCATCAGTGATCCTGCCTCCCCCCATGAGCAGTTCTTC.

The V and J genes are TRBV10-3 and TRBJ1-6; no firm D call. This CDR3 has 14 residues. Looked up from germline, CDR1 is ENHRY and CDR2 is SYGVKD. The V and J ends lost 3 bases and 8 bases respectively, with 11 bases between them. Here the CDR3 DNA reads TGTGCCATCAGTGAAACAGTATCTGATTCACCCCTCCACTTT. This gives the protein CAISETVSDSPLHF.

Many counts were recorded for this clonotype. The V and J genes are TRBV24-1 and TRBJ2-7; 11 nucleotides agree with TRBD1. J lost 3 bases, V lost 5 bases, and 5 bases had no gene match. The V gene's germline CDR1 is KGHDR and CDR2 SFDVKD. The CDR3 covers 15 residues. DNA for the CDR3: TGTGCCACCAGTGCCTGGGGGACAGGGGGCTACGAGCAGTACTTC. Amino acid sequence: CATSAWGTGGYEQYF.

The chain is built from TRBV29-1 and TRBJ2-7, with 8 bases that match TRBD2. In germline, CDR1 is SQVTM, CDR2 ANQGSEA. The CDR3 has 14 amino acids. Unmatched junction bases numbered 12, after V lost 7 bases and J lost 4 bases. For the CDR3, the DNA is TGCAGCGCGGTTGCCGGGGGGGCCGGTTACGAGCAGTACGTC. Translated, it gives CSAVAGGAGYEQYV.

By share of the sample, this clonotype is medium-sized. The rearrangement uses TRBV10-2 and TRBJ1-2; 10 bases are a match to TRBD1. Trimming took 5 bases from V and 6 from J; bases not matched to a gene: 6. The CDR3 sequence is 14 residues long. The germline gives CDR1 WSHSY, CDR2 SAAADI. For the CDR3, the DNA is TGCGCCAGCAGTATGACAGGGGGCTTCCATGGCTACACCTTC. Encoded protein: CASSMTGGFHGYTF.

The genes are TRBV27 and TRBJ2-5; D gene ambiguous. CDR1 and CDR2 (germline): MNHEY, SMNVEV (reference sequence). The CDR3 is 11 amino acids. V dropped 10 bases and J dropped 5 bases, with 11 bases sitting between them. The DNA for the CDR3 is TGTGCCACCCGAGACGGGGAGACCCAGTACTTC. Translating it yields CATRDGETQYF.

This clonotype was seen at least ten times. V usage is TRBV7-6 and J usage is TRBJ2-3; D may be TRBD2 (6 bases). The CDR3 has 15 residues. The V and J ends lost 4 bases and 4 bases respectively, with 15 bases between them. Germline V gene sequence: CDR1 SGHVS, CDR2 FNYEAQ. This CDR3 reads CASSSGVGGADTQYF. The CDR3 nucleotides are TGTGCCAGCAGCTCCGGGGTGGGGGGTGCAGATACGCAGTATTTT. Complete variable domain (other parts from reference TRBV7-6 and TRBJ2-3): GAGVSQSPRYKVTKRGQDVALRCDPISGHVSLYWYRQALGQGPEFLTYFNYEAQQDKSGLPNDRFSAERPEGSISTLTIQRTEQRDSAMYRCASSSGVGGADTQYFGPGTRLTVL.

This chain links TRBV29-1 with TRBJ2-7, with D perhaps TRBD1 or TRBD2 (7 bases each). Trimming left V 3 bases short and J 7 bases short, with 13 bases between. Germline V gene lookup returns CDR1 SQVTM and CDR2 ANQGSEA. The CDR3 is made up of 12 amino acids. The CDR3 is CSVEVQGGEQYF. DNA for the CDR3: TGCAGCGTTGAGGTCCAGGGGGGGGAGCAGTACTTC.